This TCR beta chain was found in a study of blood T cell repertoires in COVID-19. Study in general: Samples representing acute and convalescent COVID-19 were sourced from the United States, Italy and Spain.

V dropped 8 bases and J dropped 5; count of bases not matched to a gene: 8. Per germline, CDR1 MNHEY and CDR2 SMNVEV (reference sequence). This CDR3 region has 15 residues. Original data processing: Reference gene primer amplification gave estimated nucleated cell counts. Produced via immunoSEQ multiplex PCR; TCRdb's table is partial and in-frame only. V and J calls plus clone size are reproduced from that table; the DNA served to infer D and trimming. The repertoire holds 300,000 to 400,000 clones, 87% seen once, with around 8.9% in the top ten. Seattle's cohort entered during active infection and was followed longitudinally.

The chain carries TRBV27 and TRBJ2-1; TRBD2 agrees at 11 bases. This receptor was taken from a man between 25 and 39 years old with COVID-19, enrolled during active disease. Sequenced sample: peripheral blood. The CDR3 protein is CASWRLLAGDNEQFF. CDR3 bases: TGTGCCAGCTGGCGCCTACTAGCGGGAGACAATGAGCAGTTCTTC.